Ten or more counts support the clone carrying this T cell receptor (beta chain). As yet, its antigen is unknown. Germline V gene sequence: CDR1 SGHNT, CDR2 YYREEE (reference sequence). Trimming cost V 3 bases and J 4 bases, with 17 bases left between them. The CDR3 loop spans 15 amino acids. The data stem from a study of T cells in Graves' hyperthyroidism and ophthalmopathy. Amplified TCR beta CDR3 regions came from RNA transcripts. Carried out on the TCR CDR3, a first-round RT-PCR used the HTBI primer set. TCRdb recomputed calls from the multiplex PCR reads with MiXCR, one row per CDR3 protein. Among more than 450,000 distinct CDR3 sequences, around 15% were seen once, and the ten largest hold 11% to 15%. Regarding the study as a whole: Researchers found most expanded thyroid clonotypes above 0.001 in blood as well.

The TCR sequence derives from a woman in her thirties or forties with Graves' hyperthyroidism. The chain uses TRBV5-4 and TRBJ2-7; TRBD1 might be the D (6 bases). Sequences were obtained from blood. Here the CDR3 reads CASSSNTGNSYEQYF. DNA for the CDR3: TGTGCCAGCAGCTCAAATACAGGGAATTCATACGAGCAGTACTTC.